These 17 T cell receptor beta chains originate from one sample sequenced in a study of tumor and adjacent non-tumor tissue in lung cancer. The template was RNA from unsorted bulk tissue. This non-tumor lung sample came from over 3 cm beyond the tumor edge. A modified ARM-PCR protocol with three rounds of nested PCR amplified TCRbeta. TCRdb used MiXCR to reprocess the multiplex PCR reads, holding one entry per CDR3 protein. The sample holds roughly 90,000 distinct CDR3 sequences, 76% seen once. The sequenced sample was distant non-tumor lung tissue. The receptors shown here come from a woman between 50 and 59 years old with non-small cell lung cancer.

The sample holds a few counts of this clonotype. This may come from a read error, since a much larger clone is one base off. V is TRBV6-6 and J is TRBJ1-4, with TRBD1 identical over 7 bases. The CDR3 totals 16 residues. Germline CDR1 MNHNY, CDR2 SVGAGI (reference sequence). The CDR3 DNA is TGTACCAGCAGTTCTCCCGCCGGGACAGCGGGGGAAAAACTGTTTTTT. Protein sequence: CTSSSPAGTAGEKLFF.

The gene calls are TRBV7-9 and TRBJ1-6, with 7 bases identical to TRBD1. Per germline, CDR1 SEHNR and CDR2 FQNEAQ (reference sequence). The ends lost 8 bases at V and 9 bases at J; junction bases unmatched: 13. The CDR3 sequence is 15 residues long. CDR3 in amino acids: CASSTGSLSSSPLHF. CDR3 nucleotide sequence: TGTGCCAGCTCGACAGGGAGCTTGTCGAGTTCACCCCTCCACTTT.

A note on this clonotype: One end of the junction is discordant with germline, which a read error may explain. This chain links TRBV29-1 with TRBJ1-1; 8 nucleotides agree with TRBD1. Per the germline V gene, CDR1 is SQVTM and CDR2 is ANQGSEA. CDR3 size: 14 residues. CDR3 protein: CSVGGGQDNTGALF. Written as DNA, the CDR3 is TGCAGCGTCGGGGGGGGACAGGACAACACTGGAGCTCTCTTT. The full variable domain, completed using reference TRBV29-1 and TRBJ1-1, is SAVISQKPSRDICQRGTSLTIQCQVDSQVTMMFWYRQQPGQSLTLIATANQGSEATYESGFVIDKFPISRPNLTFSTLTVSNMSPEDSSIYLCSVGGGQDNTGALFGQGTRLTVV.

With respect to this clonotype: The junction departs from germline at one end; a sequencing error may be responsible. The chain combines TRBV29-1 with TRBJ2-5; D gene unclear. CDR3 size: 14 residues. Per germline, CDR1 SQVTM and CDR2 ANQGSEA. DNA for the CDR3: TGCAGCGTTGAATCGGCCTTACGTCAAGAGACTCAGTACTTC. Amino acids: CSVESALRQETQYF.

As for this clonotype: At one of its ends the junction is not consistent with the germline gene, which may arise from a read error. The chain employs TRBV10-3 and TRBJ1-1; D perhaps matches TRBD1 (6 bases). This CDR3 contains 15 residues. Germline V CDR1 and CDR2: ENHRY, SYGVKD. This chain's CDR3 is CAIGKGGGMNSEAFF. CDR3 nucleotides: TGTGCCATCGGTAAGGGGGGAGGTATGAACTCTGAAGCTTTCTTT.

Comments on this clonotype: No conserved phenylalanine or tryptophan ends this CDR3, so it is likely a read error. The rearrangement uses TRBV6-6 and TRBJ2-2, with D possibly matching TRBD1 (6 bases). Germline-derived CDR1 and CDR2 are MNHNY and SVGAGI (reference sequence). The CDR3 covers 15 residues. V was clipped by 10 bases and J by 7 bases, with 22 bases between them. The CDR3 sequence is CANTQGRASIGELFY. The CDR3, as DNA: TGTGCCAACACACAGGGACGGGCAAGCATCGGGGAGCTGTTTTAT.

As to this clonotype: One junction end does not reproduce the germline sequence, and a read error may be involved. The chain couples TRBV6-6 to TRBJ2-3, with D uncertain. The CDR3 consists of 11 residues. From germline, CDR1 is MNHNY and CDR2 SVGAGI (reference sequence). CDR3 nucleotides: TGTGTCAGCAGTCGTATAGATACGCAATATTTT. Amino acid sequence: CVSSRIDTQYF.

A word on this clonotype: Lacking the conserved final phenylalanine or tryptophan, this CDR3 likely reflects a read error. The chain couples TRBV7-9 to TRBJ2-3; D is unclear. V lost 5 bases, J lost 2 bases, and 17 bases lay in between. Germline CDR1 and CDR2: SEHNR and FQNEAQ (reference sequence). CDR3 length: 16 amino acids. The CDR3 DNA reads TGTGCCAGCAGCCGTCCGGGCAGACTCACCACAGATACGCAGTATCTT. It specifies CASSRPGRLTTDTQYL.

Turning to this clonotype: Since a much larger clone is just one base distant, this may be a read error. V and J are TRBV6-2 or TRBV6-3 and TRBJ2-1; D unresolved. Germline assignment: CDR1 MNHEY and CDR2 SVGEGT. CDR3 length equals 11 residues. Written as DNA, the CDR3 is TGTGCCAACAGTTGGTACGATGAGGAGTTCTTC. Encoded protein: CANSWYDEEFF.

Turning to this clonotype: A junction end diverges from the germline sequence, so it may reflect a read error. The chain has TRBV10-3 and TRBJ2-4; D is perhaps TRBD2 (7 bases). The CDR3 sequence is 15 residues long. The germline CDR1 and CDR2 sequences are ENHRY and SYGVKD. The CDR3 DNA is TGTCCCATCAGTAAGGGGGGGCTAGCCAAAACCATTCAGTACTTC. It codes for CPISKGGLAKTIQYF.

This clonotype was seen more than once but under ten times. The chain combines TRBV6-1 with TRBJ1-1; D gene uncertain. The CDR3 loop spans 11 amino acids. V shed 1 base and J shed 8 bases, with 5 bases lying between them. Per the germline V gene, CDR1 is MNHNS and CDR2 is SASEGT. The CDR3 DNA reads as TGTGCCAGCAGTGAAGGCTCCGAAGCTTTCTTT. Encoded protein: CASSEGSEAFF.

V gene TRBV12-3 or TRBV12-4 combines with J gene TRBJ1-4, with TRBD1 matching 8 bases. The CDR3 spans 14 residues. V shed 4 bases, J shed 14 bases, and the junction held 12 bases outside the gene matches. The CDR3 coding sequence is TGTGCCAGCAGTTCGACAGGGGTTGGTGAATATCTGTTTTTT. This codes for CASSSTGVGEYLFF.

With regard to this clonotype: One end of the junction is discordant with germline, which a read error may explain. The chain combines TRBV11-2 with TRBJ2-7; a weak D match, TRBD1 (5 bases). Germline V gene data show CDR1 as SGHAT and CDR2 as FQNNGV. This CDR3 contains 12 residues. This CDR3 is CDSSLGAYEQCF. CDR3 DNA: TGTGACAGCAGCTTAGGGGCTTATGAGCAGTGCTTC.

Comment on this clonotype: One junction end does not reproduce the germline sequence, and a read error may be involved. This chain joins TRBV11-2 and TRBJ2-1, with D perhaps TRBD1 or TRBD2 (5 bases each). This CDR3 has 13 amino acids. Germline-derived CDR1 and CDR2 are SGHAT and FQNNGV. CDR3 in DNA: TGTGCCAGCGGCCTGGAGGCCTTAGGGGAGCAGCTCTTC. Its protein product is CASGLEALGEQLF. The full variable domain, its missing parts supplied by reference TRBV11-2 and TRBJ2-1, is EAGVAQSPRYKIIEKRQSVAFWCNPISGHATLYWYQQILGQGPKLLIQFQNNGVVDDSQLPKDRFSAERLKGVDSTLKIQPAKLEDSAVYLCASGLEALGEQLFGPGTRLTVL.

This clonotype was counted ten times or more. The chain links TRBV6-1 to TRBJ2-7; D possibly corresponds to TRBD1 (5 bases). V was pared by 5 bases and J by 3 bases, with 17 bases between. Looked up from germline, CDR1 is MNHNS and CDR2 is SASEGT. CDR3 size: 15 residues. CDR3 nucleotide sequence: TGTGCCAGCAGTCCCCGAGTGACAGAGTACTACGAGCAGTACTTC. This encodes CASSPRVTEYYEQYF.

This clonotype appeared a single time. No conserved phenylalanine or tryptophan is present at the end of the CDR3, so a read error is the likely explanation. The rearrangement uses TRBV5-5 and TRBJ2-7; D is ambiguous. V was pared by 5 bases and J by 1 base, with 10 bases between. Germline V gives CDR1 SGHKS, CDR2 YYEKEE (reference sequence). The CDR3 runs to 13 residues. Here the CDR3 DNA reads TGTGCCAGCAGATTCGAAGGGTCCTACGAGCAGTACCTC. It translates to CASRFEGSYEQYL.

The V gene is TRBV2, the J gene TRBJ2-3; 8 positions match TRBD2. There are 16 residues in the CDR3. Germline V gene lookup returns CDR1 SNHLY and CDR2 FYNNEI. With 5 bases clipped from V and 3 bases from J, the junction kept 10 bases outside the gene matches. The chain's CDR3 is CASSYPGLVGTDTQYF. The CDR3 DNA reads TGTGCCAGCAGTTATCCGGGACTAGTGGGGACAGATACGCAGTATTTT.